This paragraph reports one T cell receptor beta chain. This entry belongs to a study of shared clonotypes between healthy human individuals. TCRdb's copy holds only in-frame clones and misses some; the assay was immunoSEQ multiplex PCR. The sample consists of about 2.3 million clones, over 90% of them appearing once. Germline V gene data show CDR1 as MNHEY and CDR2 as SVGAGI. V gave up 2 bases and J gave up 9 bases, with 17 bases separating them. CDR3 length: 15 amino acids. The origin of this receptor is a man younger than 30 in good health. Some clones in this sample may be carry-over from other donors' samples. Sequenced input: naive CD4+ T cells from PBMCs. Subset here: CD45RA+ positively selected. The V and J genes are TRBV6-5 and TRBJ2-1; unclear D gene. The CDR3: CASSYDGFQGPEQFF. The CDR3 bases are TGTGCCAGCAGTTACGATGGTTTTCAAGGTCCTGAGCAGTTCTTC.